One sample yielded the 20 T cell receptor beta chains listed below, sequenced in a study of blood T cell repertoires in COVID-19. Here immunoSEQ multiplex PCR was the method, and the copy in TCRdb shows in-frame clones only, minus some. The profile covers more than 150,000 clones, with 80% to 90% appearing a single time and about 3% taken by the ten largest. The sequenced sample consisted of peripheral blood. All receptors come from a man in his sixties with acute or convalescent COVID-19.

The chain joins TRBV19 to TRBJ2-3; D is perhaps TRBD1 (5 bases). The CDR3 has 15 amino acids. The V and J ends lost 3 bases and 6 bases respectively, with 16 bases between them. Per germline, CDR1 LNHDA and CDR2 SQIVND (reference sequence). The CDR3 loop reads CASSIGQGGIDTQYF. Here the CDR3 DNA reads TGTGCCAGTAGTATCGGGCAGGGTGGGATCGATACGCAGTATTTT. Looking up the rest from reference TRBV19 and TRBJ2-3 gives the full variable domain: DGGITQSPKYLFRKEGQNVTLSCEQNLNHDAMYWYRQDPGQGLRLIYYSQIVNDFQKGDIAEGYSVSREKKESFPLTVTSAQKNPTAFYLCASSIGQGGIDTQYFGPGTRLTVL.

The chain carries TRBV27 and TRBJ2-2; D is possibly TRBD1 (6 bases). V dropped 4 bases and J dropped 4 bases, with 10 bases sitting between them. The germline V gene has CDR1 MNHEY and CDR2 SMNVEV (reference sequence). This CDR3 has 14 residues. The CDR3 region is CASSYAGATGELFF. CDR3 DNA: TGTGCCAGCAGTTATGCAGGGGCCACCGGGGAGCTGTTTTTT.

J is TRBJ2-1 and V is TRBV25-1; tentative D call: TRBD2 (5 bases). Trimming took off 10 bases at V and 4 bases at J, with 14 bases between the two ends. Germline loops: CDR1 MGHDK, CDR2 SYGVNS. The CDR3 totals 13 residues. The CDR3 sequence is CATRRTLYNEQFF. CDR3 in DNA: TGTGCCACTAGGAGGACGCTATACAATGAGCAGTTCTTC.

The chain is built from TRBV27 and TRBJ1-1; TRBD1 is a possible D gene (6 bases). CDR1 is MNHEY, CDR2 SMNVEV, per germline (reference sequence). The CDR3 has 15 amino acids. Trimming took 5 bases from V and 1 from J, leaving 14 bases between them. Written as DNA, the CDR3 is TGTGCCAGCAGTCCCCCGGGACAACCGAACACTGAAGCTTTCTTT. Residues: CASSPPGQPNTEAFF.

The V gene is TRBV6-6, the J gene TRBJ1-5; 7 bases match TRBD1. V trimming: 5 bases; J trimming: 5 bases; junction bases outside the gene matches: 9. Per the germline V gene, CDR1 is MNHNY and CDR2 is SVGAGI (reference sequence). The length of the CDR3 is 15 residues. The DNA of the CDR3 is TGTGCCAGCAGTCGACAGGGAAGTGAGGATCAGCCCCAGCATTTT. Its protein is CASSRQGSEDQPQHF.

The chain has TRBV5-1 and TRBJ2-5; 9 nucleotides match TRBD1. With 4 bases clipped from V and 4 bases from J, the junction kept 8 bases outside the gene matches. This CDR3 is built from 15 residues. Germline V CDR1 and CDR2: SGHRS, YFSETQ. The CDR3 sequence is CASSAGTGPLETQYF. For the CDR3, the DNA is TGCGCCAGCAGCGCGGGGACAGGGCCCCTAGAGACCCAGTACTTC.

The rearrangement joins TRBV29-1 to TRBJ2-7; TRBD2 is a possible D gene (6 bases). The CDR3 is 12 residues long. V shed 4 bases and J shed 6 bases, with 13 bases lying between them. Germline V CDR1 and CDR2: SQVTM, ANQGSEA. CDR3 loop: CSVVVVRGEQYF. DNA of the CDR3: TGCAGCGTTGTAGTAGTGCGGGGCGAGCAGTACTTC.

This chain joins TRBV7-2 and TRBJ2-7, with D perhaps TRBD2 (5 bases). V was pared by 2 bases and J by 1 base, with 12 bases between. CDR1 is SGHTA and CDR2 is FQGNSA in the germline V gene. The CDR3 consists of 15 residues. CDR3 sequence: CASSLSRVNSYEQYF. The DNA of the CDR3 is TGTGCCAGCAGCTTATCGCGGGTAAATTCCTACGAGCAGTACTTC.

This chain joins TRBV27 and TRBJ2-1; TRBD2 agrees at 13 bases. This CDR3 has 18 amino acids. Germline CDR1 and CDR2: MNHEY and SMNVEV (reference sequence). V lost 5 bases, J lost 5 bases, and 12 bases stayed unmatched. The CDR3 coding sequence is TGTGCCAGCAGTCCGAGACTAGCGGGGGGCGTGGCCCACAATGAGCAGTTCTTC. Residues: CASSPRLAGGVAHNEQFF.

The V call is TRBV6-2 or TRBV6-3, the J call TRBJ2-7, with 9 bases aligning to TRBD1. The V gene end was trimmed by 4 bases and the J gene end by 1 base; junction bases not matched to a gene: 8. Germline V gene lookup returns CDR1 MNHEY and CDR2 SVGEGT. CDR3 size: 16 residues. This chain's CDR3 is CASSFETGGLSYEQYF. The DNA of the CDR3 is TGTGCCAGCAGTTTCGAAACAGGGGGCCTATCCTACGAGCAGTACTTC.

The chain uses TRBV6-4 and TRBJ1-2, with TRBD1 matching 8 bases. This CDR3 has 13 residues. The ends lost 4 bases at V and 8 bases at J; junction bases unmatched: 6. Germline V gene sequence: CDR1 MRHNA, CDR2 SNTAGT. The CDR3 coding sequence is TGTGCCAGCAGTGTCCAGGGGGCAGGAGGCTACACCTTC. This sequence encodes CASSVQGAGGYTF.

The V gene is TRBV9, the J gene TRBJ1-3; D not resolved. The length of the CDR3 is 15 residues. The V and J ends lost 0 bases and 0 bases respectively, with 7 bases between them. The germline V gene encodes CDR1 SGDLS and CDR2 YYNGEE. The CDR3 protein is CASSVAGLSGNTIYF. The CDR3 DNA is TGTGCCAGCAGCGTAGCAGGACTCTCTGGAAACACCATATATTTT.

This clone was seen once. J is TRBJ1-1 and V is TRBV11-3; D unresolved. Germline assignment: CDR1 SGHNT and CDR2 YENEEA. Deletions cut 6 bases from V and 3 bases from J, with 11 bases between. The CDR3 length is 13 residues. This CDR3 reads CASSLSGDTEAFF. The DNA of the CDR3 is TGTGCCAGCAGTTTGTCCGGGGACACTGAAGCTTTCTTT. Filled out from reference TRBV11-3 and TRBJ1-1, the complete variable domain reads EAGVVQSPRYKIIEKKQPVAFWCNPISGHNTLYWYLQNLGQGPELLIRYENEEAVDDSQLPKDRFSAERLKGVDSTLKIQPAELGDSAVYLCASSLSGDTEAFFGQGTRLTVV.

The chain combines TRBV11-2 with TRBJ1-1, with 8 nucleotides matching TRBD1. After removal of 5 bases from V and 4 bases from J, the junction contained 9 bases not matched to a gene. CDR1 SGHAT and CDR2 FQNNGV come from the germline V gene. The CDR3 has 15 amino acids. This CDR3 is CASSPYTGGPTEAFF. The CDR3 coding sequence is TGTGCCAGCAGCCCTTATACAGGGGGACCCACTGAAGCTTTCTTT.

This rearrangement joins TRBV19 to TRBJ1-2; D might be TRBD1 (6 bases). The germline V and J ends were trimmed by 2 bases and 4 bases, with 17 bases remaining between them. The CDR3 extends over 16 amino acids. Germline V gene sequence: CDR1 LNHDA, CDR2 SQIVND (reference sequence). The CDR3 bases are TGTGCCAGTAGTATATTTGGGGGCCCCTATTTCTATGGCTACACCTTC. Its translation is CASSIFGGPYFYGYTF.

The chain recombines TRBV5-6 with TRBJ2-1, with 8 bases that match TRBD2. CDR1 is SGHDT and CDR2 is YYEEEE in the germline V gene. The trim removed 0 bases at V and 5 bases at J, leaving 7 bases unmatched. CDR3 length equals 16 residues. The CDR3 is CASSLASFGGDNEQFF. The CDR3 DNA reads TGTGCCAGCAGCTTGGCCTCGTTCGGGGGGGACAATGAGCAGTTCTTC. The full variable domain, with the rest looked up from reference TRBV5-6 and TRBJ2-1, is DAGVTQSPTHLIKTRGQQVTLRCSPKSGHDTVSWYQQALGQGPQFIFQYYEEEERQRGNFPDRFSGHQFPNYSSELNVNALLLGDSALYLCASSLASFGGDNEQFFGPGTRLTVL.

The chain is built from TRBV5-1 and TRBJ1-4; 8 bases align to TRBD1. Germline trimming cut 4 bases from V and 5 bases from J; bases unmatched to any gene: 4. This CDR3 contains 14 residues. Germline V gene lookup returns CDR1 SGHRS and CDR2 YFSETQ. The CDR3 DNA follows: TGCGCCAGCAGCCCGCAGGGGGCGAATGAAAAACTGTTTTTT. It encodes CASSPQGANEKLFF. Full variable domain (rest looked up from reference TRBV5-1 and TRBJ1-4): KAGVTQTPRYLIKTRGQQVTLSCSPISGHRSVSWYQQTPGQGLQFLFEYFSETQRNKGNFPGRFSGRQFSNSRSEMNVSTLELGDSALYLCASSPQGANEKLFFGSGTQLSVL.

This clone was picked up one time. This sequence joins TRBV6-4 and TRBJ2-3; no reliable D call. The germline gives CDR1 MRHNA, CDR2 SNTAGT. The CDR3 sequence is 15 residues long. V lost 6 bases and J lost 0, with 13 bases in between. CDR3 protein: CASSLRPTSTDTQYF. The CDR3, as DNA: TGTGCCAGCAGCCTGCGCCCAACTAGCACAGATACGCAGTATTTT.

A remark on this clone: The sample holds other DNA sequences that translate to the same CDR3. The CDR3 region has the DNA TGTGCCAGCAGCTTAGGACTAGCGGGGGGTACCTACGAGCAGTACTTC. It is translated as CASSLGLAGGTYEQYF. This chain uses TRBV7-2 with TRBJ2-7, with 13 bases matching TRBD2. Losses at the gene ends were 1 base for V and 2 bases for J; bases not matched to a gene: 2. Germline V gives CDR1 SGHTA, CDR2 FQGNSA. This CDR3 region has 16 residues.

The chain recombines TRBV6-5 with TRBJ2-7; TRBD1 is a possible D gene (6 bases). The germline V gene encodes CDR1 MNHEY and CDR2 SVGAGI. Trimming took off 8 bases at V and 3 bases at J, with 17 bases between the two ends. There are 14 residues in the CDR3. CDR3 nucleotides: TGTGCCAGCGGTAGAAGCCGGGACATCTACGAGCAGTACTTC. It is translated as CASGRSRDIYEQYF.